This T cell receptor (beta chain) was recovered during a study of human T cells and chemical hapten exposure. Stated time point: patch test 2, 6 weeks after DPC sensitization. Treatment given: therapeutic diphenylcyclopropenone sensitization with weekly scalp DPC. Study-wide findings and caveats: TCRs exceeding a frequency of 1 in 1000 stayed unchanged under DPC sensitization.

Germline V gene lookup returns CDR1 SGHKS and CDR2 YYEKEE (reference sequence). Trimming pared 6 bases from V and 6 bases from J, leaving 17 bases between. This CDR3 is built from 14 residues. TCRdb used MiXCR to reprocess the RACE reads, holding one entry per CDR3 protein. This table holds about 400,000 distinct CDR3 sequences, roughly 6% found once. This clonotype was detected many times. The target antigen is unknown. The chain recombines TRBV5-5 with TRBJ2-3, with D tentatively TRBD1 (5 bases). The specimen was whole blood, collected in connection with sensitization to the hapten diphenylcyclopropenone (DPC). The receptor's source is a young woman with alopecia areata. Some clones in this sample may be carry-over from other donors' samples. CDR3 in amino acids: CASIGHRRPDTQYF. The DNA for the CDR3 is TGTGCCAGCATCGGACACCGGCGACCTGATACGCAGTATTTT.